One sample yielded the 9 T cell receptor beta chains listed below, sequenced in a study of T cells in localized non-small cell lung cancer. Measured with immunoSEQ multiplex PCR; TCRdb has only the in-frame clones, and not every one. The sample holds 50,000 to 55,000 clones, around 87% seen once. The source material was PBMCs, sampled before any cancer treatment. Receptors were obtained from a female donor with stage II lung adenocarcinoma.

The genes are TRBV6-5 and TRBJ2-7; 8 bases align to TRBD2. The CDR3 is made up of 15 amino acids. Per germline, CDR1 MNHEY and CDR2 SVGAGI. With V trimmed by 0 bases and J by 4 bases, 5 bases remained unmatched. The CDR3 nucleotides are TGTGCCAGCAGTTACTCCGGGACTAGGCAGTACGAGCAGTACTTC. Amino acids: CASSYSGTRQYEQYF.

J is TRBJ1-2 and V is TRBV19; D uncertain. The CDR3 is 12 residues long. Germline CDR1 is LNHDA and CDR2 is SQIVND (reference sequence). Trimming removed 7 bases from V and 3 bases from J, with 9 bases in between. In DNA form, the CDR3 reads TGTGCCAGTACCGAAGGGTACTATGGCTACACCTTC. As protein: CASTEGYYGYTF.

V usage is TRBV4-1 and J usage is TRBJ2-7; 9 bases line up with TRBD1. This CDR3 contains 15 residues. V was pared by 3 bases and J by 3 bases, with 6 bases of the junction left unmatched. The germline CDR1 and CDR2 sequences are MGHRA and YSYEKL. The CDR3 loop reads CASSQEGTGIYEQYF. The CDR3 nucleotides are TGCGCCAGCAGCCAGGAGGGGACAGGGATCTACGAGCAGTACTTC.

The gene calls are TRBV19 and TRBJ1-4; 7 bases line up with TRBD1. This CDR3 has 15 residues. The V segment lost 3 bases and the J segment 4 bases; nucleotides outside the gene matches: 5. From germline, CDR1 is LNHDA and CDR2 SQIVND (reference sequence). CDR3 amino acids: CASSMRTGFNEKLFF. In nucleotides, the CDR3 is TGTGCCAGTAGTATGCGGACAGGTTTTAATGAAAAACTGTTTTTT.

This clone was observed once. One end of the junction fails to match germline, which may point to a read error. V and J are TRBV5-1 and TRBJ1-4; the match to TRBD1 covers 7 bases. The CDR3 is 12 amino acids. CDR1 and CDR2 from the germline V gene are SGHRS and YFSETQ. The CDR3 here is CASSENRGYWVF. The CDR3 coding sequence is TGCGCCAGCAGCGAAAACAGGGGTTATTGGGTCTTT. Combining the CDR3 with reference TRBV5-1 and TRBJ1-4 gives the whole variable domain KAGVTQTPRYLIKTRGQQVTLSCSPISGHRSVSWYQQTPGQGLQFLFEYFSETQRNKGNFPGRFSGRQFSNSRSEMNVSTLELGDSALYLCASSENRGYWVFGSGTQLSVL.

This clone came up once. This rearrangement joins TRBV11-1 to TRBJ2-1; 9 bases fit TRBD1. This CDR3 has 15 residues. J lost 2 bases, V lost 5 bases, and 4 bases had no gene match. CDR1 is SGHAT, CDR2 FQDESV, per germline (reference sequence). CDR3 protein: CASSLGTGTYNEQFF. In DNA, the CDR3 is TGTGCCAGCAGCCTCGGGACAGGGACCTACAATGAGCAGTTCTTC.

The chain links TRBV7-9 to TRBJ1-6, with D unresolved. The ends were cut back, 5 bases at V and 0 bases at J, with 8 bases in the middle. There are 15 residues in the CDR3. Germline values: CDR1 SEHNR, CDR2 FQNEAQ (reference sequence). For the CDR3, the DNA is TGTGCCAGCAGCAGAGAGAGCTCCTATAATTCACCCCTCCACTTT. This translates into CASSRESSYNSPLHF.

The rearrangement joins TRBV5-4 to TRBJ2-5; D is ambiguous. This CDR3 comprises 13 residues. Per the germline V gene, CDR1 is SGHNT and CDR2 is YYREEE (reference sequence). Trimming took 4 bases from V and 0 from J, leaving 7 bases between them. The CDR3 loop reads CASSPANQETQYF. CDR3 DNA sequence: TGTGCCAGCAGCCCGGCCAACCAAGAGACCCAGTACTTC.

A few counts support this clone. The chain couples TRBV19 to TRBJ1-2; 9 bases match TRBD1. The germline gives CDR1 LNHDA, CDR2 SQIVND (reference sequence). The V gene end was trimmed by 1 base and the J gene end by 4 bases; junction bases not matched to a gene: 4. This CDR3 is 15 amino acids long. CDR3 bases: TGTGCCAGTAGTATAGGAGGACAGGGGTCCTATGGCTACACCTTC. This encodes CASSIGGQGSYGYTF. Drawing the rest from reference TRBV19 and TRBJ1-2, the complete variable domain is DGGITQSPKYLFRKEGQNVTLSCEQNLNHDAMYWYRQDPGQGLRLIYYSQIVNDFQKGDIAEGYSVSREKKESFPLTVTSAQKNPTAFYLCASSIGGQGSYGYTFGSGTRLTVV.